Below, 23 T cell receptor beta chains from the same sample are listed, as sequenced in a study of OX40 agonist ivuxolimab in advanced cancers. Repertoires were generated with immunoSEQ multiplex PCR, while TCRdb's copy carries only in-frame clones and drops some. The sample consists of 100,000 or so clones, approximately 94% of them appearing once. The sequencing used CD4+ or CD8+ T cells sorted from blood, collected in a trial of the OX40 agonist ivuxolimab. These TCRs come from an adult with an advanced solid tumor such as melanoma, head and neck, liver or kidney cancer.

V usage is TRBV28 and J usage is TRBJ2-7, with a possible D match to TRBD2 (6 bases). Trimming stripped 7 bases from V and 3 bases from J, with 16 bases between. The CDR3 is 14 residues long. Germline loops: CDR1 MDHEN, CDR2 SYDVKM. The CDR3 loop is CASTTFGGVYEQYF. DNA for the CDR3: TGTGCCAGCACCACCTTTGGAGGGGTCTACGAGCAGTACTTC.

The count of this clone is one. The chain is built from TRBV18 and TRBJ2-1; 12 bases line up with TRBD2. This CDR3 comprises 15 residues. The germline CDR1 and CDR2 sequences are KGHSH and LQKENI. Losses at the gene ends were 6 bases for V and 7 bases for J; bases not matched to a gene: 7. CDR3 region: CASSPLAGGLNEQFF. In DNA form, the CDR3 reads TGTGCCAGCTCCCCCCTAGCGGGAGGGCTTAATGAGCAGTTCTTC.

The chain carries TRBV4-3 and TRBJ1-5; 8 bases agree with TRBD1. Trimming at V came to 4 bases and at J to 7 bases, leaving 9 bases not matched to a gene. The CDR3 extends over 15 amino acids. Germline V gene sequence: CDR1 LGHNA, CDR2 YSLEER. The CDR3, as DNA: TGCGCCAGCAGCCCTTGGACAGGGTCGGGGCAGCCCCAGCATTTT. Its protein is CASSPWTGSGQPQHF.

The rearrangement uses TRBV6-6 and TRBJ2-7, with a tentative D call TRBD2 (6 bases). The CDR3 runs 12 residues. V dropped 11 bases and J dropped 7 bases, with 18 bases sitting between them. CDR1 and CDR2 (germline): MNHNY, SVGAGI (reference sequence). Written as DNA, the CDR3 is TGTGCCGTCCGGGACTCCCGCTGGGAGCAGTACTTC. Its translation is CAVRDSRWEQYF.

Note on this clone: The sample holds other DNA sequences that translate to the same CDR3. The chain links TRBV7-2 to TRBJ2-7; the match to TRBD1 covers 9 bases. Germline values: CDR1 SGHTA, CDR2 FQGNSA. The CDR3 sequence is 14 residues long. V dropped 3 bases and J dropped 4; count of bases not matched to a gene: 4. CDR3 residues: CASSLGTGSYEQYF. The CDR3 coding sequence is TGTGCCAGCAGCTTGGGGACAGGGTCGTACGAGCAGTACTTC.

This CDR3 is CASSPRWTVAAYEQYF. As DNA, the CDR3 is TGTGCCAGCAGCCCGAGGTGGACTGTCGCAGCCTACGAGCAGTACTTC. The chain has TRBV5-5 and TRBJ2-7; perhaps TRBD2 as D (5 bases). Trimming shortened V by 4 bases and J by 2 bases, and 19 bases separated the two germline ends. This CDR3 spans 16 amino acids. Looked up from germline, CDR1 is SGHKS and CDR2 is YYEKEE (reference sequence).

This chain joins TRBV10-3 and TRBJ2-1; perhaps TRBD2 as D (6 bases). Between the trimmed V and J ends, which lost 6 bases and 6 bases, there was a span of 12 bases. CDR3 length equals 13 residues. The germline V gene encodes CDR1 ENHRY and CDR2 SYGVKD. CDR3 nucleotide sequence: TGTGCCATCAGCGCCAGGGAGGCCAATGAGCAGTTCTTC. This sequence encodes CAISAREANEQFF.

The chain has TRBV19 and TRBJ2-1; 7 bases agree with TRBD2. The CDR3 is 15 residues long. J was trimmed by 8 bases and V by 11 bases; bases with no gene match: 18. Germline V lookup: CDR1 LNHDA, CDR2 SQIVND (reference sequence). The CDR3, as DNA: TGTGCCTCCTCCCCCGGGGCGGGAGATAGCGATGAGCAGTTCTTC. Its translation is CASSPGAGDSDEQFF.

The V call is TRBV30, the J call TRBJ2-7; 7 bases line up with TRBD1. CDR3 length equals 14 residues. Germline-derived CDR1 and CDR2 are GTSNPN and SVGIG (reference sequence). The J segment lost 5 bases and the V segment lost 0 bases, leaving 7 bases of the junction unmatched. The CDR3 loop is CAWSVWTGGDEQYF. CDR3 sequence (DNA): TGTGCCTGGAGTGTCTGGACAGGAGGCGACGAGCAGTACTTC.

The rearrangement links TRBV28 to TRBJ2-2; D is ambiguous. The CDR3 has 13 amino acids. The V end was cut by 5 bases, the J end by 6 bases, with 10 bases between. Per the germline V gene, CDR1 is MDHEN and CDR2 is SYDVKM. DNA of the CDR3: TGTGCCAGCAGTCCCGCTAATCCCGGGGAGCTGTTTTTT. It translates to CASSPANPGELFF.

The chain employs TRBV5-4 and TRBJ1-4; TRBD1 aligns across 7 bases. Germline loops: CDR1 SGHNT, CDR2 YYREEE (reference sequence). This CDR3 has 14 residues. With V trimmed by 4 bases and J by 4 bases, 4 bases remained unmatched. The CDR3 loop reads CASSPGQDNEKLFF. DNA for the CDR3: TGTGCCAGCAGCCCCGGACAGGATAATGAAAAACTGTTTTTT.

The CDR3 sequence: CASSYKVTGELFF. CDR3 coding DNA: TGTGCCAGCAGTTACAAAGTAACCGGGGAGCTGTTTTTT. The chain links TRBV27 to TRBJ2-2; D gene uncertain. V lost 4 bases and J lost 5, with 8 bases in between. The CDR3 is made up of 13 amino acids. Germline values: CDR1 MNHEY, CDR2 SMNVEV (reference sequence).

V is TRBV19 and J is TRBJ2-2, with 7 bases fitting TRBD1. Germline assignment: CDR1 LNHDA and CDR2 SQIVND (reference sequence). This CDR3 has 14 residues. The trim removed 6 bases at V and 8 bases at J, leaving 9 bases unmatched. The CDR3 protein is CASRIQGIEGELFF. CDR3 DNA: TGTGCCAGTAGGATACAGGGGATTGAGGGGGAGCTGTTTTTT.

The rearrangement uses TRBV23-1 and TRBJ2-7, with a tentative D call TRBD2 (5 bases). TRBV23-1 is an open reading frame whose function is uncertain. V lost 0 bases and J lost 10, with 13 bases in between. The CDR3 runs to 13 residues. In DNA form, the CDR3 reads TGCGCCAGCAGTCAATCTGGGCAGGCGGGCCAGTACTTC. This translates into CASSQSGQAGQYF.

The chain carries TRBV5-1 and TRBJ2-1; 8 bases line up with TRBD2. CDR1 is SGHRS, CDR2 YFSETQ, per germline. This CDR3 spans 15 amino acids. V lost 4 bases to trimming and J lost 3 bases; unmatched junction nucleotides: 6. The CDR3, as DNA: TGCGCCAGCAGCGATAGCGGGATGGACTACAATGAGCAGTTCTTC. Translated: CASSDSGMDYNEQFF. Filled out from reference TRBV5-1 and TRBJ2-1, the complete variable domain reads KAGVTQTPRYLIKTRGQQVTLSCSPISGHRSVSWYQQTPGQGLQFLFEYFSETQRNKGNFPGRFSGRQFSNSRSEMNVSTLELGDSALYLCASSDSGMDYNEQFFGPGTRLTVL.

Here the CDR3 reads CASSPDRGQGDTQYF. The CDR3 nucleotides are TGTGCCAGCAGCCCTGACAGGGGGCAGGGAGATACGCAGTATTTT. The V and J genes are TRBV9 and TRBJ2-3, with 10 bases identical to TRBD1. V lost 4 bases, J lost 5 bases, and 7 bases stayed unmatched. The CDR3 consists of 15 residues. Germline V gene lookup returns CDR1 SGDLS and CDR2 YYNGEE.

The V gene is TRBV27, the J gene TRBJ2-7; 11 nucleotides line up with TRBD2. The germline CDR1 and CDR2 sequences are MNHEY and SMNVEV (reference sequence). The V segment lost 5 bases and the J segment 2 bases; nucleotides outside the gene matches: 8. The CDR3 contains 16 residues. The CDR3 DNA is TGTGCCAGCAGTAGCCTACTAGCGGGAGCACCCTACGAGCAGTACTTC. Translated, it gives CASSSLLAGAPYEQYF.

The V call is TRBV2, the J call TRBJ2-1, with 15 bases aligning to TRBD2. This CDR3 spans 17 amino acids. In germline, CDR1 is SNHLY, CDR2 FYNNEI. Trimming at V came to 6 bases and at J to 10 bases, leaving 13 bases not matched to a gene. As DNA, the CDR3 is TGTGCCAGCAGCCGGAATTCTCCGGGACTAGCGGGAGGCGAGCAGTTCTTC. Protein sequence: CASSRNSPGLAGGEQFF.

In nucleotides, the CDR3 is TGCGCCAGCAGTCATGATGCTAGCGGAGGTTTGGGCAAAAACATTCAGTACTTC. This codes for CASSHDASGGLGKNIQYF. The J gene is TRBJ2-4, the V gene TRBV23-1, with 7 bases lining up with TRBD2. TRBV23-1 counts as an open reading frame of uncertain function. The V segment lost 3 bases and the J segment 3 bases; nucleotides outside the gene matches: 14. The CDR3 is 18 residues long.

This CDR3 is CASSQVPNYGYTF. In nucleotides, the CDR3 is TGCGCCAGCAGCCAAGTACCTAACTATGGCTACACCTTC. This chain links TRBV4-3 with TRBJ1-2; D gene unclear. V was cut by 1 base and J by 0 bases, with 3 bases left in between. Germline CDR1 reads LGHNA; CDR2 reads YSLEER. The CDR3 is 13 residues long.

This clone came up once. The chain carries TRBV19 and TRBJ2-3; D might be TRBD1 (6 bases). The CDR3 has 14 residues. V was shortened by 4 bases and J by 1 base, with 9 bases between the two germline ends. From germline, CDR1 is LNHDA and CDR2 SQIVND (reference sequence). CDR3 coding DNA: TGTGCCAGTAGTACGAGACAGGGCACAGATACGCAGTATTTT. It encodes CASSTRQGTDTQYF. The full variable domain, with the rest looked up from reference TRBV19 and TRBJ2-3, is DGGITQSPKYLFRKEGQNVTLSCEQNLNHDAMYWYRQDPGQGLRLIYYSQIVNDFQKGDIAEGYSVSREKKESFPLTVTSAQKNPTAFYLCASSTRQGTDTQYFGPGTRLTVL.

CDR3 nucleotide sequence: TGCGCCAGCAGGGGATATATGCCTAGCGGGATGTCCTTCGATACGCAGTATTTT. Translated: CASRGYMPSGMSFDTQYF. V and J are TRBV10-1 and TRBJ2-3; 9 nucleotides line up with TRBD2. Germline CDR1 is WNHNN and CDR2 is SYGVQD (reference sequence). The CDR3 loop spans 18 amino acids. V was pared by 6 bases and J by 6 bases, with 19 bases of the junction left unmatched.

This rearrangement joins TRBV25-1 to TRBJ2-5; tentatively, D is TRBD2 (6 bases). Trimming took off 8 bases at V and 5 bases at J, with 21 bases between the two ends. The CDR3 is made up of 15 amino acids. CDR1 and CDR2 from the germline V gene are MGHDK and SYGVNS. CDR3 nucleotides: TGTGCCAGCTTGCCAGCCGGGGGACCGACGGAGACCCAGTACTTC. Its translation: CASLPAGGPTETQYF.